Shown below are 29 T cell receptor beta chains from a single sample sequenced in a study of blood T cell repertoires in COVID-19. Produced via immunoSEQ multiplex PCR; TCRdb's table is partial and in-frame only. This table holds about 42,000 clones, roughly nine tenths found once. Sample: peripheral blood. The receptors derive from a human donor in a cohort sampled during active COVID-19.

Written as DNA, the CDR3 is TGCGCCAGCAGCCAGACTGACAGGGACACAGATACGCAGTATTTT. It codes for CASSQTDRDTDTQYF. The genes are TRBV4-3 and TRBJ2-3; TRBD1 matches 7 bases. Germline V gene sequence: CDR1 LGHNA, CDR2 YSLEER. The trim removed 3 bases at V and 2 bases at J, leaving 5 bases unmatched. The CDR3 spans 15 residues.

The genes are TRBV27 and TRBJ1-1; weak D call: TRBD1 (5 bases). V lost 5 bases to trimming and J lost 4 bases, with 17 bases between them. Germline V gives CDR1 MNHEY, CDR2 SMNVEV (reference sequence). The CDR3 extends over 15 amino acids. This CDR3 is CASSRKAREGTEAFF. As DNA, the CDR3 is TGTGCCAGCAGTAGAAAAGCCAGGGAAGGCACTGAAGCTTTCTTT.

A few counts support this clone. The rearrangement uses TRBV7-9 and TRBJ1-2, with a possible D match to TRBD1 (6 bases). The ends were cut back, 7 bases at V and 4 bases at J, with 13 bases in the middle. Germline V gene data show CDR1 as SEHNR and CDR2 as FQNEAQ (reference sequence). CDR3 size: 13 residues. In DNA, the CDR3 is TGTGCCAGCAACTCCGGGGGGGCCTATGGCTACACCTTC. Translated, it gives CASNSGGAYGYTF.

The V and J genes are TRBV4-2 and TRBJ2-6; possibly TRBD1 for D (5 bases). The CDR3 covers 15 residues. Germline-derived CDR1 and CDR2 are LGHNA and YNFKEQ. V lost 2 bases and J lost 1, with 6 bases in between. The CDR3 loop reads CASSQPGSGANVLTF. The DNA of the CDR3 is TGTGCCAGCAGCCAACCAGGGTCTGGGGCCAACGTCCTGACTTTC.

The chain combines TRBV12-3 or TRBV12-4 with TRBJ1-2, with 8 bases fitting TRBD1. This CDR3 is 12 amino acids long. After removal of 5 bases from V and 5 bases from J, the junction contained 1 base not matched to a gene. DNA for the CDR3: TGTGCCAGCAGTACAGGGGGTTATGGCTACACCTTC. Amino acid sequence: CASSTGGYGYTF.

The V and J genes are TRBV6-6 and TRBJ1-5, with unresolved D. The CDR3 length is 13 residues. The V end lost 5 bases, the J end lost 4 bases, and 9 bases lay between the germline ends. CDR1 and CDR2 (germline): MNHNY, SVGAGI (reference sequence). The CDR3 DNA is TGTGCCAGCAGTCCGCGAGGGAATCAGCCCCAGCATTTT. Translation: CASSPRGNQPQHF.

This chain uses TRBV1 with TRBJ2-1; the table's D gene call, TRBD2, was not cross checked with the DNA. TRBV1 is labeled a pseudogene. The CDR3 spans 19 residues. This CDR3 is CTSSQDKWASGVIYNEQFF. CDR3 bases: TGCACCAGCAGCCAAGATAAGTGGGCTAGCGGGGTGATCTACAATGAGCAGTTCTTC.

This clone was found a few times. The gene calls are TRBV6-5 and TRBJ1-6; no reliable D call. Germline V gene data show CDR1 as MNHEY and CDR2 as SVGAGI. V dropped 7 bases and J dropped 0 bases, with 7 bases sitting between them. The CDR3 is 14 amino acids. CDR3 protein: CASMGSSYNSPLHF. The CDR3 DNA reads TGTGCCAGCATGGGCAGCTCCTATAATTCACCCCTCCACTTT.

This clone was recorded a few times. This chain connects TRBV4-2 to TRBJ1-1, with D possibly TRBD1 on 6 matching bases. CDR1 and CDR2 from the germline V gene are LGHNA and YNFKEQ. The CDR3 loop spans 15 amino acids. Trimming left V 4 bases short and J 4 bases short, with 16 bases between. CDR3 loop: CASSPRGQGITEAFF. As DNA, the CDR3 is TGTGCCAGCAGCCCAAGAGGGCAGGGGATCACTGAAGCTTTCTTT.

The V call is TRBV6-2 or TRBV6-3, the J call TRBJ1-2; D perhaps matches TRBD1 (5 bases). The length of the CDR3 is 14 residues. V lost 2 bases and J 1 base, leaving 8 bases between the germline ends. Germline CDR1 reads MNHEY; CDR2 reads SVGEGT. The CDR3 DNA is TGTGCCAGCAGTTACGACAGAAATAACTATGGCTACACCTTC. This sequence encodes CASSYDRNNYGYTF.

The V call is TRBV5-1, the J call TRBJ2-7; D might be TRBD2 (5 bases). V was clipped by 1 base and J by 2 bases, with 10 bases between them. The CDR3 runs to 14 residues. CDR1 and CDR2 (germline): SGHRS, YFSETQ. The CDR3 DNA follows: TGCGCCAGCAGCTTGCTGGGAGTCACCTACGAGCAGTACTTC. It is translated as CASSLLGVTYEQYF.

The chain joins TRBV11-2 to TRBJ1-1; 11 bases agree with TRBD1. This CDR3 spans 14 amino acids. V shed 5 bases and J 10 bases; nucleotides not matched to a gene: 9. Germline CDR1 is SGHAT and CDR2 is FQNNGV. CDR3 sequence reads: CASSLAGQGAGAFF. The CDR3 DNA sequence: TGTGCCAGCAGCCTAGCCGGACAGGGGGCGGGAGCTTTCTTT.

J is TRBJ2-1 and V is TRBV14; TRBD2 matches 9 bases. This CDR3 has 18 amino acids. With 4 bases clipped from V and 4 bases from J, the junction kept 14 bases outside the gene matches. Germline V gene data show CDR1 as SGHDN and CDR2 as FVKESK. This chain's CDR3 is CASSPQPSAGGLYNEQFF. The CDR3 bases are TGTGCCAGCAGCCCCCAACCCTCAGCGGGAGGTCTGTACAATGAGCAGTTCTTC.

The rearrangement uses TRBV6-5 and TRBJ1-1, with D possibly TRBD1 on 6 matching bases. CDR3 length: 13 amino acids. The germline V gene encodes CDR1 MNHEY and CDR2 SVGAGI. V lost 6 bases, J lost 4 bases, and 12 bases lay in between. CDR3: CASSPRGGTEAFF. The CDR3 DNA reads TGTGCCAGCAGCCCCAGAGGGGGCACTGAAGCTTTCTTT.

This clone has only one observation. The chain has TRBV4-1 and TRBJ1-1, with a tentative D call TRBD1 (5 bases). V shed 1 base and J shed 8 bases, with 14 bases lying between them. Germline V gene lookup returns CDR1 MGHRA and CDR2 YSYEKL. The CDR3 runs 14 residues. The CDR3, as DNA: TGCGCCAGCAGCCAAGTGGGGGGTTTGGGGGAAGCTTTCTTT. Its protein is CASSQVGGLGEAFF.

This clone was recorded once. The genes are TRBV2 and TRBJ2-7; no clear D. CDR1 and CDR2 from the germline V gene are SNHLY and FYNNEI. The CDR3 is 13 residues long. V lost 6 bases and J 6 bases, leaving 15 bases between the germline ends. CDR3 sequence (DNA): TGTGCCAGCAGCCCTAGTGCCCCTGGCGAGCAGTACTTC. Its translation is CASSPSAPGEQYF.

The V gene is TRBV7-9, the J gene TRBJ2-5; TRBD2 aligns across 11 bases. V was clipped by 3 bases and J by 7 bases; unmatched bases: 10. Germline V gives CDR1 SEHNR, CDR2 FQNEAQ (reference sequence). CDR3 length: 16 amino acids. CDR3 amino acids: CASSFTTSGTPRTQYF. In DNA form, the CDR3 reads TGTGCCAGCAGCTTTACGACTAGCGGGACCCCCAGGACCCAGTACTTC.

The chain uses TRBV10-3 and TRBJ2-3, with TRBD2 identical over 7 bases. CDR1 is ENHRY, CDR2 SYGVKD, per germline. The V segment lost 4 bases and the J segment 2 bases; nucleotides outside the gene matches: 6. This CDR3 spans 15 amino acids. The CDR3 spells CAISGVAGYTDTQYF. CDR3 nucleotide sequence: TGTGCCATCAGTGGGGTAGCGGGCTACACAGATACGCAGTATTTT.

This clone has a handful of counts. This chain uses TRBV7-9 with TRBJ1-2; D gene uncertain. The germline V and J ends were trimmed by 4 bases and 4 bases, with 10 bases remaining between them. Germline CDR1 is SEHNR and CDR2 is FQNEAQ (reference sequence). The CDR3 consists of 13 residues. CDR3: CASSSDTIYGYTF. As DNA, the CDR3 is TGTGCCAGCAGCTCCGACACAATCTATGGCTACACCTTC. The whole variable domain, remainder taken from reference TRBV7-9 and TRBJ1-2, is DTGVSQNPRHKITKRGQNVTFRCDPISEHNRLYWYRQTLGQGPEFLTYFQNEAQLEKSRLLSDRFSAERPKGSFSTLEIQRTEQGDSAMYLCASSSDTIYGYTFGSGTRLTVV.

V gene TRBV7-2 combines with J gene TRBJ2-2, with a tentative D call TRBD2 (5 bases). Germline V gene sequence: CDR1 SGHTA, CDR2 FQGNSA. The CDR3 is 12 residues long. Between the trimmed V and J ends, which lost 7 bases and 7 bases, there was a span of 10 bases. CDR3 sequence reads: CASTYAGGELFF. CDR3 DNA: TGTGCCAGCACCTACGCGGGCGGGGAGCTGTTTTTT.

The genes are TRBV20-1 and TRBJ1-3; D ambiguous. The CDR3 extends over 13 amino acids. Germline CDR1 DFQATT, CDR2 SNEGSKA (reference sequence). Between the trimmed V and J ends, which lost 3 bases and 4 bases, there was a span of 10 bases. The CDR3 loop reads CSASGRFGNTIYF. The CDR3 DNA sequence: TGCAGTGCTAGTGGCAGATTCGGAAACACCATATATTTT.

The V gene is TRBV7-2, the J gene TRBJ2-7, with 8 bases lining up with TRBD2. The J segment lost 6 bases and the V segment lost 1 base, leaving 8 bases of the junction unmatched. CDR1 is SGHTA and CDR2 is FQGNSA in the germline V gene. The CDR3 is made up of 15 amino acids. CDR3 in DNA: TGTGCCAGCAGCTTAGAAGGGACTAGAGCCGCCGAGCAGTACTTC. Its translation is CASSLEGTRAAEQYF.

V is TRBV28 and J is TRBJ2-7; tentative D call: TRBD1 (6 bases). CDR1 and CDR2 (germline): MDHEN, SYDVKM. The V end was cut by 6 bases, the J end by 4 bases, with 13 bases between. This CDR3 contains 13 residues. The DNA for the CDR3 is TGTGCCAGCAGCCGCCCGCAGGGGTACGAGCAGTACTTC. This codes for CASSRPQGYEQYF.

The J gene is TRBJ1-5, the V gene TRBV11-2, with D hard to call. V shed 0 bases and J shed 5 bases, with 11 bases lying between them. CDR1 is SGHAT and CDR2 is FQNNGV in the germline V gene. There are 15 residues in the CDR3. Written as DNA, the CDR3 is TGTGCCAGCAGCTTAGAGGGCAGGTCCTATCAGCCCCAGCATTTT. It specifies CASSLEGRSYQPQHF.

The chain recombines TRBV7-6 with TRBJ2-1; no clear D. The CDR3 sequence is 11 residues long. CDR1 and CDR2 (germline): SGHVS, FNYEAQ. The V gene lost 4 bases and the J gene lost 15 bases, with 13 bases spanning the gap. The CDR3 protein is CASSSTSELFF. The CDR3 bases are TGTGCCAGCAGCTCGACAAGTGAACTGTTCTTC.

This clone was recorded only once. This chain joins TRBV7-2 and TRBJ1-5; the D gene is possibly TRBD1 (6 bases). The CDR3 is 13 amino acids. Germline values: CDR1 SGHTA, CDR2 FQGNSA. V lost 6 bases and J 6 bases, leaving 12 bases between the germline ends. The CDR3 DNA follows: TGTGCCAGCAGTCAAAGGGGGGGTCAGCCCCAGCATTTT. Translated, it gives CASSQRGGQPQHF.

V is TRBV30 and J is TRBJ2-2, with 7 bases lining up with TRBD2. CDR1 is GTSNPN, CDR2 SVGIG, per germline (reference sequence). After removal of 5 bases from V and 5 bases from J, the junction contained 8 bases not matched to a gene. The CDR3 sequence is 14 residues long. The DNA for the CDR3 is TGTGCCTGGCATTCGGGGGGAGGGACCGGGGAGCTGTTTTTT. Translation gives CAWHSGGGTGELFF.

CDR3 protein: CASSLGQPRYGYTF. CDR3 bases: TGTGCCAGCAGCTTAGGACAGCCTCGGTATGGCTACACCTTC. The gene calls are TRBV7-2 and TRBJ1-2, with a possible D match to TRBD1 (5 bases). V shed 1 base and J shed 5 bases, with 11 bases lying between them. Germline lookup yields CDR1 SGHTA and CDR2 FQGNSA. CDR3 length equals 14 residues.

CDR3: CASSVGLDYSETQYF. In DNA, the CDR3 is TGTGCCAGTAGTGTGGGACTAGACTACTCAGAGACCCAGTACTTC. The gene calls are TRBV19 and TRBJ2-5; 8 bases align to TRBD2. This CDR3 contains 15 residues. CDR1 is LNHDA, CDR2 SQIVND, per germline (reference sequence). Losses at the gene ends were 5 bases for V and 4 bases for J; bases not matched to a gene: 9.